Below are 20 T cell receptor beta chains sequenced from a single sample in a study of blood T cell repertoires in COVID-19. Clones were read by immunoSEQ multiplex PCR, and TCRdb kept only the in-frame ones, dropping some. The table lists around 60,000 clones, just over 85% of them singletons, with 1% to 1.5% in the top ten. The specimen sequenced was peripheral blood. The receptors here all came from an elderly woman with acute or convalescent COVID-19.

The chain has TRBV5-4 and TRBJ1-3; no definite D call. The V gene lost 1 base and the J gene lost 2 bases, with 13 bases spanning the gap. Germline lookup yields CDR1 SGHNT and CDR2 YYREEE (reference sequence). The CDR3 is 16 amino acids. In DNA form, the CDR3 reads TGTGCCAGCAGCTTGTTTGTCGCGGGAGCTGGAAACACCATATATTTT. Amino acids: CASSLFVAGAGNTIYF.

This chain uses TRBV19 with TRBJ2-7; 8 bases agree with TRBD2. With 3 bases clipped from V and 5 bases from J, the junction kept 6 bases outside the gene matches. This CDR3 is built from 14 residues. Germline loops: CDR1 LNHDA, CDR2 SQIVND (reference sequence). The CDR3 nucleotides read TGTGCCAGTAGTATCAGAAGCGGGAGTGACGAGCAGTACTTC. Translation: CASSIRSGSDEQYF.

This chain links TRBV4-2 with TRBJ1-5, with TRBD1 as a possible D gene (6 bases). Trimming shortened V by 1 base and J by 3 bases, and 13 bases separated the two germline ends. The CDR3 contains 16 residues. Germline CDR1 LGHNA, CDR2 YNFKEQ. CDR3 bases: TGTGCCAGCAGCCAAGGGGAGACAGGTTTCAATCAGCCCCAGCATTTT. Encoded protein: CASSQGETGFNQPQHF.

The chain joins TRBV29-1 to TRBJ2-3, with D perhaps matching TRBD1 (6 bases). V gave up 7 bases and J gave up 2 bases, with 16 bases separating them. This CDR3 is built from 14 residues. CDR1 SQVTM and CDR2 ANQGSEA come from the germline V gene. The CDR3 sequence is CSASLTGNTDTQYF. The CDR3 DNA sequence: TGCAGCGCTTCCCTGACAGGTAACACAGATACGCAGTATTTT.

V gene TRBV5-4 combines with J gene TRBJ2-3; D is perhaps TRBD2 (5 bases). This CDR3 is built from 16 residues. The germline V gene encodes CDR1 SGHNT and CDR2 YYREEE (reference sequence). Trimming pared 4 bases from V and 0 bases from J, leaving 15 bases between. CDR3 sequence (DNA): TGTGCCAGCAGCCCGGGGATCCAATTCAGCACAGATACGCAGTATTTT. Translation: CASSPGIQFSTDTQYF. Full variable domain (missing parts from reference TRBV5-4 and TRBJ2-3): ETGVTQSPTHLIKTRGQQVTLRCSSQSGHNTVSWYQQALGQGPQFIFQYYREEENGRGNFPPRFSGLQFPNYSSELNVNALELDDSALYLCASSPGIQFSTDTQYFGPGTRLTVL.

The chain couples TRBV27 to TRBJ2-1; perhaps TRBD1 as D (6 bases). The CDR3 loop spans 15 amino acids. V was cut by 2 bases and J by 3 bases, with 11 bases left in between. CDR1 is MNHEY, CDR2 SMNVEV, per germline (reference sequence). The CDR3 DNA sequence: TGTGCCAGCAGTTTACGTGGACAGAACTACAATGAGCAGTTCTTC. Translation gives CASSLRGQNYNEQFF.

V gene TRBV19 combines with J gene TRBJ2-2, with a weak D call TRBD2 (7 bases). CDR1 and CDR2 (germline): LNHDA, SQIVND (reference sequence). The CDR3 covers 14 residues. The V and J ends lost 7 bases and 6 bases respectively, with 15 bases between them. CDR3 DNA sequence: TGTGCCAGTACGGTGGGGGGGGCAGCCGGGGAGCTGTTTTTT. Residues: CASTVGGAAGELFF.

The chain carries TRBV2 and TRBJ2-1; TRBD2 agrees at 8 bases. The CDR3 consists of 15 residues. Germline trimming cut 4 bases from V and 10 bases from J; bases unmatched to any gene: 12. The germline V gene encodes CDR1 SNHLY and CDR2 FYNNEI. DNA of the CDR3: TGTGCCAGCAGTGGGTTTTCAGCGGGAGTACAGGAGCAGTTCTTC. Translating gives CASSGFSAGVQEQFF.

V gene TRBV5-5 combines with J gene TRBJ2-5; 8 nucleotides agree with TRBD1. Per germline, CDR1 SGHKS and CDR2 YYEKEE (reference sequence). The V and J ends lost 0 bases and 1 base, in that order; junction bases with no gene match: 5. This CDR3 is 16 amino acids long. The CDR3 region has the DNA TGTGCCAGCAGCTTGGGAGGGACAGGACCCCAAGAGACCCAGTACTTC. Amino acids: CASSLGGTGPQETQYF.

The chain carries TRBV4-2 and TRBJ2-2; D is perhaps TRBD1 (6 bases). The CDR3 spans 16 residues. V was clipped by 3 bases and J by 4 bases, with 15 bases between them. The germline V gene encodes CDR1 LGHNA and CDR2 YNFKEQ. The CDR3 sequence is CASSQKTGSGTGELFF. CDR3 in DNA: TGTGCCAGCAGCCAGAAAACAGGGTCGGGCACCGGGGAGCTGTTTTTT.

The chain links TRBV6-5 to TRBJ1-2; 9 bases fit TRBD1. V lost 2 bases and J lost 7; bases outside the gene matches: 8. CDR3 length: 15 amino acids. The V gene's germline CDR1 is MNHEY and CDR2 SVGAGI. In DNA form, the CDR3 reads TGTGCCAGCAGTTACGCGGACAGGGGCCTTGGTGGCTACACCTTC. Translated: CASSYADRGLGGYTF.

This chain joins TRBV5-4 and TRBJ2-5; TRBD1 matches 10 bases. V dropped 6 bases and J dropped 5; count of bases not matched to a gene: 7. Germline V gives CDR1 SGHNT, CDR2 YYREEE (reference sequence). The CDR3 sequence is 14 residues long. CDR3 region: CASTRQGATETQYF. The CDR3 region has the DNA TGTGCCAGCACTCGACAGGGGGCTACGGAGACCCAGTACTTC. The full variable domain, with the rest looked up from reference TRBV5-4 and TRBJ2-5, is ETGVTQSPTHLIKTRGQQVTLRCSSQSGHNTVSWYQQALGQGPQFIFQYYREEENGRGNFPPRFSGLQFPNYSSELNVNALELDDSALYLCASTRQGATETQYFGPGTRLLVL.

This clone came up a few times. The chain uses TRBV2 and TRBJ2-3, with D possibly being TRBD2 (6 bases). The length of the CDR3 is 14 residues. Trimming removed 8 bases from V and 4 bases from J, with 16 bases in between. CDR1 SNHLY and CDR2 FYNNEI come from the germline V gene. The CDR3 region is CASRGWVGADTQYF. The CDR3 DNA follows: TGTGCCAGCCGGGGGTGGGTTGGTGCAGATACGCAGTATTTT. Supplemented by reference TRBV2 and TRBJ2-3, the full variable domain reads EPEVTQTPSHQVTQMGQEVILRCVPISNHLYFYWYRQILGQKVEFLVSFYNNEISEKSEIFDDQFSVERPDGSNFTLKIRSTKLEDSAMYFCASRGWVGADTQYFGPGTRLTVL.

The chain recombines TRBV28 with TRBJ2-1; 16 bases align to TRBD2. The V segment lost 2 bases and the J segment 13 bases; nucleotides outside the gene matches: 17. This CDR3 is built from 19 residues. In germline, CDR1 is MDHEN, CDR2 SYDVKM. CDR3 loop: CASSLPTPEGLAGGRGQFF. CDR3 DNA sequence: TGTGCCAGCAGTTTACCGACTCCCGAGGGACTAGCGGGAGGGCGGGGCCAGTTCTTC.

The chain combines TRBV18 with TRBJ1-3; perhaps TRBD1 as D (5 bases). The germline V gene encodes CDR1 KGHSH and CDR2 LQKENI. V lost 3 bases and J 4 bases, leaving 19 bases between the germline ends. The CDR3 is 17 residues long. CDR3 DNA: TGTGCCAGCTCACCCGATACGGGGGGATCGGGCGGAAACACCATATATTTT. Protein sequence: CASSPDTGGSGGNTIYF.

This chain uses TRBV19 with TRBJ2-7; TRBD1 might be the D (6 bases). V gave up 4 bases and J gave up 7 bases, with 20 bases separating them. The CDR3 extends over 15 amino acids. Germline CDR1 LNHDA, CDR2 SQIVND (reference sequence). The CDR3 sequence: CASSTPGHGRNEQYF. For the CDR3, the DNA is TGTGCCAGTAGTACCCCGGGACACGGACGGAATGAGCAGTACTTC.

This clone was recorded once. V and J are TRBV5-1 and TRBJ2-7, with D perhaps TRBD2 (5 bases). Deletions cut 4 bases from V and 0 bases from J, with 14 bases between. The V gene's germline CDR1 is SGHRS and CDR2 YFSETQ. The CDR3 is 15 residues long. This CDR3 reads CASSPEVSGSYEQYF. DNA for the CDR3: TGCGCCAGCAGCCCCGAAGTGAGCGGCTCCTACGAGCAGTACTTC.

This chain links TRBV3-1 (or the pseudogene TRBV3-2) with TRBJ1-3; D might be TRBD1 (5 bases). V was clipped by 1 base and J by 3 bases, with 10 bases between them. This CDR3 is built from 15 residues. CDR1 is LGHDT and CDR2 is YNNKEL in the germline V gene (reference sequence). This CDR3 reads CASSQGVTVGNTIYF. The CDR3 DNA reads TGTGCCAGCAGCCAAGGGGTGACAGTTGGAAACACCATATATTTT.

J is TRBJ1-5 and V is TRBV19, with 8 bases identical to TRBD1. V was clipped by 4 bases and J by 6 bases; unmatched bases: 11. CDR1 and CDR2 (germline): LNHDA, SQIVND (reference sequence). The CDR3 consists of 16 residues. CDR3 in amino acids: CASSRRTGGAGQPQHF. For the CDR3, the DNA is TGTGCCAGTAGTAGGCGTACAGGGGGAGCGGGTCAGCCCCAGCATTTT.

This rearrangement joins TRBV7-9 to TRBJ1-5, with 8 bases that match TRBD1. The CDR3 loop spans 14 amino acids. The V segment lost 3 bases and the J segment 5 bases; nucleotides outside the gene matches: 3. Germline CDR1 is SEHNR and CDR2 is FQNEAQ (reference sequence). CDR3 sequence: CASSFVTGDQPQHF. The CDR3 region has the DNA TGTGCCAGCAGCTTCGTGACAGGGGATCAGCCCCAGCATTTT.